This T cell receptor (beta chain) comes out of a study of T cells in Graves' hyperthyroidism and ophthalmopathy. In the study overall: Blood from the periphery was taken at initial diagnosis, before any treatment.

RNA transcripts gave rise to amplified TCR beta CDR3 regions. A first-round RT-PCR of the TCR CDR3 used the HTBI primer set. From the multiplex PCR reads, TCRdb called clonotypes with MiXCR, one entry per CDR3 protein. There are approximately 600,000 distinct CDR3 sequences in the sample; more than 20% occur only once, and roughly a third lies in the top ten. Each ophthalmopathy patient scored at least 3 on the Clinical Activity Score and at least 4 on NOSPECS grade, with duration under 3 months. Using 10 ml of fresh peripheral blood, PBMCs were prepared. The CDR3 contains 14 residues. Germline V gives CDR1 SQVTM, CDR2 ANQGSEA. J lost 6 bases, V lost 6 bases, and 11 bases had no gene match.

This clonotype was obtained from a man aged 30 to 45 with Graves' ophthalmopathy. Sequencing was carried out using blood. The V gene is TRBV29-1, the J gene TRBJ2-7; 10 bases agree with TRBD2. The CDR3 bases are TGCAGCGTCCGGGGGGATAGCGGGAGGTTCGAGCAGTACTTC. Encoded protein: CSVRGDSGRFEQYF.